The TCR beta chain under discussion was sequenced for a study of blood T cell repertoires in COVID-19. The CDR3 length is 13 residues. V was shortened by 2 bases and J by 9 bases, with 8 bases between the two germline ends. Study processing details: By means of reference gene primer amplification, nucleated cell counts were estimated. The table came from immunoSEQ multiplex PCR; TCRdb's copy has only in-frame clones and leaves some out. The DNA gave D and trimming, while V, J and clone size come from that table. The sample lists more than 250,000 clones, approximately 85% occurring once. This clone was counted only a few times.

The sequence was obtained from a man in his fifties with active or convalescent COVID-19. The J gene is TRBJ1-6, the V gene TRBV12-3 or TRBV12-4; D ambiguous. Sequencing used peripheral blood. CDR3 loop: CASSLTPGSPLHF. In DNA form, the CDR3 reads TGTGCCAGCAGTTTAACCCCGGGTTCACCCCTCCACTTT.